The 26 T cell receptor beta chains presented below share a single source sample, sequenced in a study of shared clonotypes between healthy human individuals. Assay used: immunoSEQ multiplex PCR; TCRdb lists only in-frame clones, some missing. The table has about 2 million clones, 85% to 95% seen once. CD8 cells classed as naive were CD45RO-negative and positively selected for CCR7, excluding terminally differentiated effector memory CD45RA+ cells. Sequencing was done on a sample of naive CD8+ T cells sorted from blood. These receptors were collected from a man in his late teens or twenties in good health.

On this clone itself: In the same sample, other DNA sequences code for this CDR3. V and J are TRBV7-9 and TRBJ2-7, with 8 bases lining up with TRBD2. This CDR3 region has 13 residues. V was clipped by 5 bases and J by 3 bases; unmatched bases: 3. Germline CDR1 reads SEHNR; CDR2 reads FQNEAQ (reference sequence). Here the CDR3 reads CASSPSGGYEQYF. The DNA for the CDR3 is TGTGCCAGCAGCCCCAGCGGGGGCTACGAGCAGTACTTC.

This CDR3 reads CASSLLGPPGVDTQYF. CDR3 DNA sequence: TGTGCCAGCAGCTTACTGGGCCCCCCGGGGGTTGATACGCAGTATTTT. V gene TRBV7-9 combines with J gene TRBJ2-3, with a weak D call TRBD2 (6 bases). V was pared by 2 bases and J by 6 bases, with 18 bases between. The CDR3 runs 16 residues. The V gene's germline CDR1 is SEHNR and CDR2 FQNEAQ (reference sequence).

V and J are TRBV5-1 and TRBJ2-7, with 12 bases aligning to TRBD1. V dropped 4 bases and J dropped 5; count of bases not matched to a gene: 10. The CDR3 has 16 residues. In germline, CDR1 is SGHRS, CDR2 YFSETQ. The CDR3 coding sequence is TGCGCCAGCAGCGACGGGACAGGGGGCGTCAAGCACGAGCAGTACTTC. Its translation: CASSDGTGGVKHEQYF. The variable domain in full, completed from reference TRBV5-1 and TRBJ2-7, reads KAGVTQTPRYLIKTRGQQVTLSCSPISGHRSVSWYQQTPGQGLQFLFEYFSETQRNKGNFPGRFSGRQFSNSRSEMNVSTLELGDSALYLCASSDGTGGVKHEQYFGPGTRLTVT.

The V call is TRBV13, the J call TRBJ2-1; D gene uncertain. The CDR3 contains 15 residues. Deletions cut 7 bases from V and 1 base from J, with 14 bases between. Germline V CDR1 and CDR2: PRHDT, FYEKMQ (reference sequence). CDR3 in amino acids: CASTLGRMSYNEQFF. Written as DNA, the CDR3 is TGTGCCAGCACCCTAGGACGGATGTCCTACAATGAGCAGTTCTTC.

As to this clone: The sample has other DNA sequences that encode this CDR3 too. The gene calls are TRBV28 and TRBJ1-1, with D perhaps matching TRBD1 (6 bases). The V end was cut by 5 bases, the J end by 1 base, with 11 bases between. The germline V gene encodes CDR1 MDHEN and CDR2 SYDVKM. The CDR3 is made up of 14 amino acids. For the CDR3, the DNA is TGTGCCAGCAGTATCGACAGGAGGAACACTGAAGCTTTCTTT. It is translated as CASSIDRRNTEAFF. Combining the CDR3 with reference TRBV28 and TRBJ1-1 gives the whole variable domain DVKVTQSSRYLVKRTGEKVFLECVQDMDHENMFWYRQDPGLGLRLIYFSYDVKMKEKGDIPEGYSVSREKKERFSLILESASTNQTSMYLCASSIDRRNTEAFFGQGTRLTVV.

The chain has TRBV28 and TRBJ2-7; no reliable D call. Deletions cut 7 bases from V and 1 base from J, with 11 bases between. The germline V gene has CDR1 MDHEN and CDR2 SYDVKM. The CDR3 extends over 13 amino acids. The CDR3 reads CASNPLGSYEQYF. The CDR3 region has the DNA TGTGCCAGCAATCCTTTGGGGTCCTACGAGCAGTACTTC.

With respect to this clone: This same CDR3 is encoded by further DNA sequences in the sample. The gene calls are TRBV9 and TRBJ2-7; D gene uncertain. The CDR3 runs 13 residues. V was pared by 2 bases and J by 1 base, with 7 bases between. CDR1 SGDLS and CDR2 YYNGEE come from the germline V gene. Here the CDR3 reads CASSVDGSYEQYF. In nucleotides, the CDR3 is TGTGCCAGCAGCGTCGACGGTTCCTACGAGCAGTACTTC.

The chain has TRBV5-1 and TRBJ2-7; the D gene is possibly TRBD2 (6 bases). V dropped 4 bases and J dropped 4 bases, with 9 bases sitting between them. This CDR3 is built from 12 residues. Germline values: CDR1 SGHRS, CDR2 YFSETQ. The CDR3 bases are TGCGCCAGCAGCGGAGGGGTTTACGAGCAGTACTTC. Translation: CASSGGVYEQYF.

The chain combines TRBV30 with TRBJ2-1; 9 bases fit TRBD2. The CDR3 spans 13 residues. V was pared by 5 bases and J by 10 bases, with 9 bases of the junction left unmatched. The germline V gene has CDR1 GTSNPN and CDR2 SVGIG (reference sequence). DNA of the CDR3: TGTGCCTGGGCGCGGGAGGGTCTCTCCGAGCAGTTCTTC. Translation: CAWAREGLSEQFF.

The sample holds a few counts of this clone. Other DNA sequences of this sample code for an identical CDR3. The chain joins TRBV29-1 to TRBJ2-7, with 7 bases that match TRBD1. V was pared by 1 base and J by 3 bases, with 0 bases of the junction left unmatched. Germline CDR1 reads SQVTM; CDR2 reads ANQGSEA. The CDR3 runs to 12 residues. The CDR3 region is CSVEGDSYEQYF. CDR3 DNA: TGCAGCGTTGAAGGGGACAGCTACGAGCAGTACTTC.

The chain joins TRBV7-6 to TRBJ2-7; 7 bases are shared with TRBD1. V was pared by 3 bases and J by 3 bases, with 5 bases of the junction left unmatched. The germline gives CDR1 SGHVS, CDR2 FNYEAQ. The CDR3 is made up of 14 amino acids. As DNA, the CDR3 is TGTGCCAGCAGCTTTAGGGACAGCAACTACGAGCAGTACTTC. The encoded protein is CASSFRDSNYEQYF.

V is TRBV9 and J is TRBJ1-6; D call uncertain. This CDR3 has 14 residues. Germline V gives CDR1 SGDLS, CDR2 YYNGEE. V was pared by 0 bases and J by 6 bases, with 7 bases between. In nucleotides, the CDR3 is TGTGCCAGCAGCGTAGAGGCTGTTAATTCACCCCTCCACTTT. Translation gives CASSVEAVNSPLHF. The whole variable domain, filled in from reference TRBV9 and TRBJ1-6, reads DSGVTQTPKHLITATGQRVTLRCSPRSGDLSVYWYQQSLDQGLQFLIQYYNGEERAKGNILERFSAQQFPDLHSELNLSSLELGDSALYFCASSVEAVNSPLHFGNGTRLTVT.

This sequence joins TRBV6-1 and TRBJ2-1, with D unclear. Trimming took 4 bases from V and 4 from J, leaving 5 bases between them. The CDR3 is made up of 12 amino acids. Per the germline V gene, CDR1 is MNHNS and CDR2 is SASEGT. CDR3 protein: CASSGGYNEQFF. The CDR3 nucleotides read TGTGCCAGCAGTGGCGGTTACAATGAGCAGTTCTTC.

This clone has a single count. V is TRBV14 and J is TRBJ2-5, with D uncertain. Germline-derived CDR1 and CDR2 are SGHDN and FVKESK. V lost 2 bases to trimming and J lost 5 bases, with 12 bases between them. The CDR3 spans 14 residues. As DNA, the CDR3 is TGTGCCAGCAGCCAATTCGGCGTGGGGGAGACCCAGTACTTC. It specifies CASSQFGVGETQYF.

The chain employs TRBV19 and TRBJ2-1; perhaps TRBD1 as D (5 bases). CDR1 is LNHDA, CDR2 SQIVND, per germline (reference sequence). The V end was cut by 5 bases, the J end by 0 bases, with 11 bases between. The CDR3 is made up of 15 amino acids. CDR3: CASSGARISYNEQFF. DNA for the CDR3: TGTGCCAGTAGTGGGGCCAGGATCTCCTACAATGAGCAGTTCTTC.

The rearrangement uses TRBV5-6 and TRBJ2-7; D uncertain. Trimming took 4 bases from V and 2 from J, leaving 7 bases between them. The CDR3 runs 12 residues. The V gene's germline CDR1 is SGHDT and CDR2 YYEEEE. This CDR3 is CASSTTTYEQYF. As DNA, the CDR3 is TGTGCCAGCAGCACAACAACCTACGAGCAGTACTTC.

The chain links TRBV5-4 to TRBJ2-1; 11 nucleotides align to TRBD1. The J segment lost 4 bases and the V segment lost 4 bases, leaving 4 bases of the junction unmatched. There are 15 residues in the CDR3. The germline CDR1 and CDR2 sequences are SGHNT and YYREEE (reference sequence). The CDR3 loop is CASSTGTGGYNEQFF. The CDR3 DNA reads as TGTGCCAGCAGCACCGGGACAGGGGGTTACAATGAGCAGTTCTTC.

The CDR3 DNA sequence: TGTGCCAGCAGCTCTTGGACCAAAGAGACCCAGTACTTC. Amino acids: CASSSWTKETQYF. V and J are TRBV5-4 and TRBJ2-5; D gene unclear. Per the germline V gene, CDR1 is SGHNT and CDR2 is YYREEE (reference sequence). Trimming pared 3 bases from V and 3 bases from J, leaving 9 bases between. This CDR3 region has 13 residues.

This CDR3 reads CASSLTRRGETQYF. CDR3 in DNA: TGTGCCAGCAGCTTAACCAGAAGGGGTGAGACCCAGTACTTC. The chain uses TRBV7-6 and TRBJ2-5, with D perhaps matching TRBD1 (5 bases). The CDR3 length is 14 residues. Germline CDR1 SGHVS, CDR2 FNYEAQ. Trimming pared 2 bases from V and 5 bases from J, leaving 12 bases between.

This sequence joins TRBV6-1 and TRBJ2-1; TRBD1 might be the D (5 bases). V was pared by 6 bases and J by 8 bases, with 14 bases between. The CDR3 totals 13 residues. CDR1 is MNHNS and CDR2 is SASEGT in the germline V gene. The CDR3 region is CASRPKGFHEQFF. CDR3 nucleotides: TGTGCCAGCAGGCCTAAGGGGTTCCATGAGCAGTTCTTC.

With respect to this clone: This CDR3 is also generated by other DNA sequences in the sample. The chain carries TRBV7-3 and TRBJ2-3; 15 bases are a match to TRBD2. V lost 5 bases to trimming and J lost 6 bases; unmatched junction nucleotides: 3. CDR1 and CDR2 (germline): SGHTA, FQGTGA. The CDR3 sequence is 15 residues long. The CDR3 region has the DNA TGTGCCAGCAGCCCCGGGACTAGCGGGGGGGATACGCAGTATTTT. Residues: CASSPGTSGGDTQYF.

The V call is TRBV11-3, the J call TRBJ2-1, with 13 bases lining up with TRBD2. CDR1 and CDR2 (germline): SGHNT, YENEEA. The ends lost 5 bases at V and 6 bases at J; junction bases unmatched: 4. The CDR3 extends over 15 amino acids. CDR3 protein: CASSRGLAGVNEQFF. As DNA, the CDR3 is TGTGCCAGCAGCCGTGGACTAGCGGGAGTCAATGAGCAGTTCTTC. Based on the CDR3 plus reference TRBV11-3 and TRBJ2-1, the full variable domain is EAGVVQSPRYKIIEKKQPVAFWCNPISGHNTLYWYLQNLGQGPELLIRYENEEAVDDSQLPKDRFSAERLKGVDSTLKIQPAELGDSAVYLCASSRGLAGVNEQFFGPGTRLTVL.

Remarks on this clone: The sample contains more than one DNA sequence encoding this CDR3. V gene TRBV5-4 combines with J gene TRBJ2-3; D unclear. V lost 4 bases and J lost 4, with 10 bases in between. This CDR3 spans 13 amino acids. CDR1 SGHNT and CDR2 YYREEE come from the germline V gene (reference sequence). The CDR3 region is CASSPGGADTQYF. DNA for the CDR3: TGTGCCAGCAGCCCGGGTGGCGCAGATACGCAGTATTTT.

This chain uses TRBV4-3 with TRBJ1-5; 7 bases agree with TRBD1. Germline lookup yields CDR1 LGHNA and CDR2 YSLEER. The CDR3 contains 16 residues. The trim removed 0 bases at V and 3 bases at J, leaving 5 bases unmatched. CDR3: CASSQDWDSVNQPQHF. In nucleotides, the CDR3 is TGCGCCAGCAGCCAAGATTGGGACAGCGTCAATCAGCCCCAGCATTTT.

As regards this clone: This specimen includes other DNA sequences encoding the same CDR3. The chain has TRBV27 and TRBJ2-1; D unclear. The length of the CDR3 is 16 residues. The V gene's germline CDR1 is MNHEY and CDR2 SMNVEV (reference sequence). V was clipped by 0 bases and J by 0 bases, with 9 bases between them. This CDR3 is CASSLSPGSSYNEQFF. The CDR3 bases are TGTGCCAGCAGTTTATCTCCCGGAAGCTCCTACAATGAGCAGTTCTTC.

In DNA, the CDR3 is TGTGCCACCGCTACGGGGACAGTGAGCACAGATACGCAGTATTTT. Protein sequence: CATATGTVSTDTQYF. The V call is TRBV2, the J call TRBJ2-3, with 7 bases matching TRBD1. The ends lost 10 bases at V and 0 bases at J; junction bases unmatched: 10. The germline CDR1 and CDR2 sequences are SNHLY and FYNNEI. CDR3 size: 15 residues.